Listed below are T cell receptor beta chains from one sample, sequenced in a study of CD8 T cell repertoires and HIV-1 epitope variants. Assay: immunoSEQ multiplex PCR; the TCRdb copy retains only in-frame clones and omits some. The sample consists of 80,000 to 95,000 clones, around 75% of them appearing once. The sequencing input was uncultured baseline CD8+ T cells from peripheral blood mononuclear cells (PBMCs). Receptors originate from a male donor with HIV. Each CDR3 is given with its conserved first and last residue. A D gene is named only where the DNA matches it firmly. A row's size may be missing; if present it is once, few, many or a size class.

DNA | CDR3 | size | J | D | V
TGTGCCAGCAGCGCGAATATGGGACAGGGGAAACCTAACTATGGCTACACCTTC | CASSANMGQGKPNYGYTF | NA | TRBJ1-2 | TRBD1 | TRBV9
TGTGCCAGCAGCCTGGAGGGGGCACGGTCACCCCTCCACTTT | CASSLEGARSPLHF | NA | TRBJ1-6 | TRBD1 | TRBV7-3
TGTGCCAGCAGTTCTAGCGGGAGGGCCGGTGAGCAGTTCTTC | CASSSSGRAGEQFF | few | TRBJ2-1 | TRBD2 | TRBV27
TGTGCCAGCAGCTTATCTAAGGGCAACTATGGCTACACCTTC | CASSLSKGNYGYTF | NA | TRBJ1-2 | NA | TRBV7-3
TGTGCTAGCCGGGACAGTCACACAGATACGCAGTATTTT | CASRDSHTDTQYF | NA | TRBJ2-3 | TRBD1 | TRBV12-5
TGTGCCAGCGGGACTAGCGGGAGGACTCAAGAGACCCAGTACTTC | CASGTSGRTQETQYF | NA | TRBJ2-5 | TRBD2 | TRBV28
TGTGCCACCAGCAGAGAAGGGACTAGCGCGGAGACCCAGTACTTC | CATSREGTSAETQYF | NA | TRBJ2-5 | TRBD2 | TRBV15
TGTGCCAGCTCACCACCGGGGGCGCAGGACAAGACCCAGTACTTC | CASSPPGAQDKTQYF | NA | TRBJ2-5 | NA | TRBV18
TGTGCCAGCAGAGACAGCGACTCTGGGGCCAACGTCCTGACTTTC | CASRDSDSGANVLTF | NA | TRBJ2-6 | NA | TRBV6-5
TGTGCCAGCTCACCTGCGAGACAGGGAAAGGACGAGCAGTACTTC | CASSPARQGKDEQYF | NA | TRBJ2-7 | TRBD1 | TRBV18
TGTGCCAGCAGCTCCATACTAGCGGAGAACACAGATACGCAGTATTTT | CASSSILAENTDTQYF | few | TRBJ2-3 | TRBD2 | TRBV13
TGCGCCAGCAGCCCGTATGACAATGAGCAGTTCTTC | CASSPYDNEQFF | NA | TRBJ2-1 | NA | TRBV5-1
TGTGCCAGCAGCTTCCGCAGGGCCGGGGAGCTGTTTTTT | CASSFRRAGELFF | NA | TRBJ2-2 | NA | TRBV14
TGTGCCACCGGGTGGCAGGGATCCTACGAGCAGTACTTC | CATGWQGSYEQYF | NA | TRBJ2-7 | NA | TRBV6-1
TGTGCCAGCAGTTCCCGGCAGACCCAGTACTTC | CASSSRQTQYF | NA | TRBJ2-5 | NA | TRBV6-6
TGTGCCAGCAGTGAAAACCAGCCCACTGAAGCTTTCTTT | CASSENQPTEAFF | NA | TRBJ1-1 | NA | TRBV2
TGCGCCATTCTTACGGGACAAGGGGGCCCCGTTAGCACAGATACGCAGTATTTT | CAILTGQGGPVSTDTQYF | NA | TRBJ2-3 | TRBD1 | TRBV23-1
TGTGCCAGCAGCTCTGGACTAGCGGGAGAAGAGACCCAGTACTTC | CASSSGLAGEETQYF | NA | TRBJ2-5 | TRBD2 | TRBV11-3
TGTGCCAGTAGTGACACAGGGTTCCACGAGCAGTACTTC | CASSDTGFHEQYF | few | TRBJ2-7 | NA | TRBV19
TGTGCCAGCAAACTGGGCAATGAGCAGTTCTTC | CASKLGNEQFF | once | TRBJ2-1 | NA | TRBV5-6
TGTGCCAGCAGGCCTAGGACAGGGGGCAATCAGCCCCAGCATTTT | CASRPRTGGNQPQHF | NA | TRBJ1-5 | TRBD1 | TRBV2
TGTGCCAGCAGCCCAGTGAGGGACAGGGCTCGAGGGGCCAACGTCCTGACTTTC | CASSPVRDRARGANVLTF | NA | TRBJ2-6 | TRBD1 | TRBV7-2
TGTGCCAGCAGTGAATTAGGAGGGTGGGTGGGCCAAGAGACCCAGTACTTC | CASSELGGWVGQETQYF | NA | TRBJ2-5 | NA | TRBV6-1
TGCGCCAGCAGCTTGGGGCTAGTGAGTACAGATACGCAGTATTTT | CASSLGLVSTDTQYF | NA | TRBJ2-3 | NA | TRBV5-1
TGCAGCGTCCACTCAGGACAGGGGTCGCTGAATGAGCAGTTCTTC | CSVHSGQGSLNEQFF | NA | TRBJ2-1 | TRBD1 | TRBV29-1
TGTGCCAGCTCTCCGGAGGGTTGGGGACAAGAGACCCAGTACTTC | CASSPEGWGQETQYF | NA | TRBJ2-5 | NA | TRBV18
TGCGCCAGCAAACCCTCCCCTAACACTGAAGCTTTCTTT | CASKPSPNTEAFF | NA | TRBJ1-1 | NA | TRBV5-1